This T cell receptor (beta chain) originates from a study of cytomegalovirus exposure and HLA in healthy donors. Findings of the study overall: A later analysis linked around 15,000 TCR beta sequences to HLA alleles at 0.05 false discovery rate. TRBV6-2, TRBV6-3 and other indistinguishable V segments were excluded. CMV antigen specificity of a few CMV-associated chains was confirmed in vitro.

The CDR3 sequence is 14 residues long. Germline V gene lookup returns CDR1 LNHNV and CDR2 YYDKDF (reference sequence). The J segment lost 11 bases and the V segment lost 7 bases, leaving 11 bases of the junction unmatched. Concerning this clone itself: The antigen remains unidentified.

Primers for the PCR totalled 60 Vbeta and 13 Jbeta. TCRdb's table, derived via immunoSEQ multiplex PCR, lists solely in-frame clones and lacks some. The sample includes 150,000 to 200,000 clones, 80% to 85% of them seen just once. The chain uses TRBV15 and TRBJ2-5, with TRBD1 identical over 12 bases. This receptor was obtained from a young woman in good health and CMV-seronegative. The source material was PBMCs. CDR3: CATTQGQGAREQYF. The CDR3 bases are TGTGCCACCACCCAGGGACAGGGGGCTCGGGAGCAGTACTTC.